This T cell receptor (beta chain) appears in the sequencing data of a study of technical replicates of blood from four donors. The CDR3 is 15 amino acids. CDR1 and CDR2 from the germline V gene are MNHEY and SMNVEV (reference sequence). V was shortened by 3 bases and J by 5 bases, with 13 bases between the two germline ends. A single count supports this clone. Assay: immunoSEQ multiplex PCR; the TCRdb copy retains only in-frame clones and omits some. The sample comprises around 49,000 clones, around 96% of which are singletons, and 0.3% to 0.4% rests with the top ten. The sequence was obtained from a human donor in good health. The sample was T cells isolated from PBMCs. The V and J genes are TRBV27 and TRBJ1-4, with D possibly matching TRBD1 (5 bases). This chain's CDR3 is CASSFTGGRNEKLFF. Here the CDR3 DNA reads TGTGCCAGCAGTTTTACGGGGGGTCGGAATGAAAAACTGTTTTTT.